The 3 T cell receptor beta chains presented below share a single source sample, sequenced in a study of cytomegalovirus exposure and HLA in healthy donors. 60 Vbeta and 13 Jbeta primers were used in PCR. The data were produced by immunoSEQ multiplex PCR, yet TCRdb's version contains in-frame clones alone and is incomplete. The sample carries over 150,000 clones, roughly 76% recorded once. Sequenced material: PBMCs. The receptors shown here come from a woman aged 45-65 years in good health and CMV-seronegative.

The chain joins TRBV4-1 to TRBJ2-7; the D gene is possibly TRBD1 (7 bases). Germline loops: CDR1 MGHRA, CDR2 YSYEKL. CDR3 length: 14 amino acids. The ends were cut back, 2 bases at V and 2 bases at J, with 10 bases in the middle. The CDR3 nucleotides are TGCGCCAGCAGCCAACAGGGGGAGGCCTACGAGCAGTACTTC. This sequence encodes CASSQQGEAYEQYF.

This clone was recorded only once. CDR3 DNA: TGTGCCAGCAGTGATCCAGGGGCTGGGGCCAACGTCCTGACTTTC. Amino acid sequence: CASSDPGAGANVLTF. The chain couples TRBV2 to TRBJ2-6, with D possibly matching TRBD1 (6 bases). From germline, CDR1 is SNHLY and CDR2 FYNNEI. Deletions cut 3 bases from V and 2 bases from J, with 8 bases between. The length of the CDR3 is 15 residues. Using reference TRBV2 and TRBJ2-6 for the parts outside the CDR3, the full variable domain is EPEVTQTPSHQVTQMGQEVILRCVPISNHLYFYWYRQILGQKVEFLVSFYNNEISEKSEIFDDQFSVERPDGSNFTLKIRSTKLEDSAMYFCASSDPGAGANVLTFGAGSRLTVL.

The V call is TRBV9, the J call TRBJ2-3, with 8 bases aligning to TRBD2. Trimming took 4 bases from V and 1 from J; bases not matched to a gene: 5. The CDR3 loop spans 15 amino acids. Per germline, CDR1 SGDLS and CDR2 YYNGEE. This CDR3 is CASSPSAGGTDTQYF. The CDR3 DNA follows: TGTGCCAGCAGCCCGTCAGCGGGGGGCACAGATACGCAGTATTTT.